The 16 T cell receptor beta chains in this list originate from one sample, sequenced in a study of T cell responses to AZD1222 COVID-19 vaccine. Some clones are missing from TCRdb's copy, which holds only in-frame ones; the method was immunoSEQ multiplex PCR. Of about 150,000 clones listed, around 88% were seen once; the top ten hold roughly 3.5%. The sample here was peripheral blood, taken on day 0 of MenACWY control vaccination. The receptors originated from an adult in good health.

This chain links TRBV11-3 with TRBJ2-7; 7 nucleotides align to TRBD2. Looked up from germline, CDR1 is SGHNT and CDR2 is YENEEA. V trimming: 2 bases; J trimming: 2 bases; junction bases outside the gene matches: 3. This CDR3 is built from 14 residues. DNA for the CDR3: TGTGCCAGCAGCTTAAGCGGGATCCCCTACGAGCAGTACTTC. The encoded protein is CASSLSGIPYEQYF. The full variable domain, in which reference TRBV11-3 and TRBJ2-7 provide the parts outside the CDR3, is EAGVVQSPRYKIIEKKQPVAFWCNPISGHNTLYWYLQNLGQGPELLIRYENEEAVDDSQLPKDRFSAERLKGVDSTLKIQPAELGDSAVYLCASSLSGIPYEQYFGPGTRLTVT.

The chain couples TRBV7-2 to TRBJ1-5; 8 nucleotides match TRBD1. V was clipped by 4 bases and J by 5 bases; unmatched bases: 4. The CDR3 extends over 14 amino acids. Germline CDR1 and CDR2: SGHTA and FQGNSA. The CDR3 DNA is TGTGCCAGCAGCTCCCAGGGGGCCGATCAGCCCCAGCATTTT. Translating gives CASSSQGADQPQHF.

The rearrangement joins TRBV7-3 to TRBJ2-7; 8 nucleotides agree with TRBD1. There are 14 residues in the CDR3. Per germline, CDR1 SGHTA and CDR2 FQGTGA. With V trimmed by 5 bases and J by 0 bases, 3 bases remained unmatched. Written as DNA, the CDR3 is TGTGCCAGCAGCCCCGGGACAGGCTCCTACGAGCAGTACTTC. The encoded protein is CASSPGTGSYEQYF.

For the CDR3, the DNA is TGTGCCAGCAGTTTACAGGGGGCCTATGGCTACACCTTC. As protein: CASSLQGAYGYTF. V usage is TRBV28 and J usage is TRBJ1-2, with 8 bases lining up with TRBD1. V trimming: 2 bases; J trimming: 4 bases; junction bases outside the gene matches: 0. The CDR3 is 13 amino acids. Germline-derived CDR1 and CDR2 are MDHEN and SYDVKM.

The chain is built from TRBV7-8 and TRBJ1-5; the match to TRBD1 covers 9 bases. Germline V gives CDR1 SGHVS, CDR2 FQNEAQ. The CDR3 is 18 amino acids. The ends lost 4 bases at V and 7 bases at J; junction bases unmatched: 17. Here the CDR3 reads CASSSDPGQGMSGQPQHF. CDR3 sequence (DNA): TGTGCCAGCAGCTCAGACCCGGGACAGGGAATGAGTGGGCAGCCCCAGCATTTT.

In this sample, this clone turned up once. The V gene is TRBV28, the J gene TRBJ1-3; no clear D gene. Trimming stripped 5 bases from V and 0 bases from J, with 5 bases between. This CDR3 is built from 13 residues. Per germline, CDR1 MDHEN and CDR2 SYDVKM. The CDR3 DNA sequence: TGTGCCAGCAGTGTGGACTCTGGAAACACCATATATTTT. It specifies CASSVDSGNTIYF.

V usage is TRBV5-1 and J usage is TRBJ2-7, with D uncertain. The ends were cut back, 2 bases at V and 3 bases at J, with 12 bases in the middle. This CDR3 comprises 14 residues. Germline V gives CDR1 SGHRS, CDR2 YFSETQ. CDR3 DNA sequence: TGCGCCAGCAGCTTTGTCGGCGGAAGCTACGAGCAGTACTTC. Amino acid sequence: CASSFVGGSYEQYF.

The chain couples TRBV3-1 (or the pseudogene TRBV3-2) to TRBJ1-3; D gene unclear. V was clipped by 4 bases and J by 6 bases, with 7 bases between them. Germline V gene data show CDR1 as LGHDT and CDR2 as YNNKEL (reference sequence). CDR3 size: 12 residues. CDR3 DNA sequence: TGTGCCAGCAGCCCTTCGACAAACACCATATATTTT. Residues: CASSPSTNTIYF.

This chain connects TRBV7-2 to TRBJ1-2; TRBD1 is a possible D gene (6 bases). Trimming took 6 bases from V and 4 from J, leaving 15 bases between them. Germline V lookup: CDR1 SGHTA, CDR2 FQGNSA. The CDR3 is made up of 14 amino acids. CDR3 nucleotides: TGTGCCAGCAGTCCAGGGGCGCGTAGCTATGGCTACACCTTC. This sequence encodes CASSPGARSYGYTF.

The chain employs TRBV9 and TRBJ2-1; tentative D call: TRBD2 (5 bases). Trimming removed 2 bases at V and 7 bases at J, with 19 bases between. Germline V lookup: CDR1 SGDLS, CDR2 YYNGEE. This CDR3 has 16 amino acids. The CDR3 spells CASSVPTTPQRNEQFF. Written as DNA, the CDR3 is TGTGCCAGCAGCGTCCCGACTACTCCACAGAGGAATGAGCAGTTCTTC.

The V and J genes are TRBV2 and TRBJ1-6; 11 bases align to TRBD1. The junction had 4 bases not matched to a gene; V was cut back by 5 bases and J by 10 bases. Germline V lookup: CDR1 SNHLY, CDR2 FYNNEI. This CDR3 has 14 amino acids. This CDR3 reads CASSWDRGESPLHF. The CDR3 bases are TGTGCCAGCAGTTGGGACAGGGGGGAGTCACCCCTCCACTTT.

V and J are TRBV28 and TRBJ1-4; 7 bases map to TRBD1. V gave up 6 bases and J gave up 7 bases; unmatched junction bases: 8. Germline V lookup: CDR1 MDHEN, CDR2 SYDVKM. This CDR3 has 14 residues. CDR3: CASRLGGFREKLFF. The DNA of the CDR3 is TGTGCCAGCAGGCTAGGGGGCTTTCGTGAAAAACTGTTTTTT.

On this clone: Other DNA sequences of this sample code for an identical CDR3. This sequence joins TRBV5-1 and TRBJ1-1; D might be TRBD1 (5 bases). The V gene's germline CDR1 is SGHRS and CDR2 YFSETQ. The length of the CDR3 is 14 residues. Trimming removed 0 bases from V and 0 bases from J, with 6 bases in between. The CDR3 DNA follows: TGCGCCAGCAGCTTGGCAGGGATGAACACTGAAGCTTTCTTT. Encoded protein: CASSLAGMNTEAFF.

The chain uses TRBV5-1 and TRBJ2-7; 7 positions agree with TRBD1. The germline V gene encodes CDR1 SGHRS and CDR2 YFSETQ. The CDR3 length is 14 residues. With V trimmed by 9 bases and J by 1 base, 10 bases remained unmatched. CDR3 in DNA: TGCGCCAACTTCCTGCCGGACAGGTCCTACGAGCAGTACTTC. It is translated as CANFLPDRSYEQYF.

The DNA for the CDR3 is TGTGCCAGCAGTTCACTGAGGGACAGCGCTTATGGCTACACCTTC. Its protein is CASSSLRDSAYGYTF. The chain has TRBV11-2 and TRBJ1-2, with 7 bases lining up with TRBD1. The CDR3 runs 15 residues. The germline V gene has CDR1 SGHAT and CDR2 FQNNGV. V was clipped by 6 bases and J by 5 bases; unmatched bases: 12.

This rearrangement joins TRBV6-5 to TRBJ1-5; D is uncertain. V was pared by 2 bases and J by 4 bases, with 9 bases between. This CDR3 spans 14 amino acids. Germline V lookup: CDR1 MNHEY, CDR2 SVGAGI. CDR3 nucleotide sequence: TGTGCCAGCAGTTACGCACAGACTAATCAGCCCCAGCATTTT. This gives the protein CASSYAQTNQPQHF.